This TCR beta chain stems from a study of identical twins. Overall study findings and caveats: The study drew conclusions from cross-sectional statistical analysis, not from following the same donors.

V was cut by 1 base and J by 3 bases, with 4 bases left in between. There are 12 residues in the CDR3. Germline V gene data show CDR1 as DFQATT and CDR2 as SNEGSKA (reference sequence). Concerning this clonotype itself: What it binds is unknown.

Healthy Caucasians made up all donors. TCRdb reprocessed the 5' RACE reads via MiXCR and lists one record per CDR3 protein. The repertoire has under 250,000 distinct CDR3 sequences, 12% of them found once; the top ten carry 4% to 5%. The same data also went into a second study, on yellow fever vaccine responses in identical twins.

This sequence joins TRBV20-1 and TRBJ1-3; D call uncertain. Sequencing was done on a sample of memory (CD45RO+) T cells sorted from blood. The TCR comes from a woman between 18 and 30 years old in good health. The CDR3 DNA follows: TGCAGTGCTAGAGGGGTTGGAAACACCATATATTTT. Translation gives CSARGVGNTIYF.